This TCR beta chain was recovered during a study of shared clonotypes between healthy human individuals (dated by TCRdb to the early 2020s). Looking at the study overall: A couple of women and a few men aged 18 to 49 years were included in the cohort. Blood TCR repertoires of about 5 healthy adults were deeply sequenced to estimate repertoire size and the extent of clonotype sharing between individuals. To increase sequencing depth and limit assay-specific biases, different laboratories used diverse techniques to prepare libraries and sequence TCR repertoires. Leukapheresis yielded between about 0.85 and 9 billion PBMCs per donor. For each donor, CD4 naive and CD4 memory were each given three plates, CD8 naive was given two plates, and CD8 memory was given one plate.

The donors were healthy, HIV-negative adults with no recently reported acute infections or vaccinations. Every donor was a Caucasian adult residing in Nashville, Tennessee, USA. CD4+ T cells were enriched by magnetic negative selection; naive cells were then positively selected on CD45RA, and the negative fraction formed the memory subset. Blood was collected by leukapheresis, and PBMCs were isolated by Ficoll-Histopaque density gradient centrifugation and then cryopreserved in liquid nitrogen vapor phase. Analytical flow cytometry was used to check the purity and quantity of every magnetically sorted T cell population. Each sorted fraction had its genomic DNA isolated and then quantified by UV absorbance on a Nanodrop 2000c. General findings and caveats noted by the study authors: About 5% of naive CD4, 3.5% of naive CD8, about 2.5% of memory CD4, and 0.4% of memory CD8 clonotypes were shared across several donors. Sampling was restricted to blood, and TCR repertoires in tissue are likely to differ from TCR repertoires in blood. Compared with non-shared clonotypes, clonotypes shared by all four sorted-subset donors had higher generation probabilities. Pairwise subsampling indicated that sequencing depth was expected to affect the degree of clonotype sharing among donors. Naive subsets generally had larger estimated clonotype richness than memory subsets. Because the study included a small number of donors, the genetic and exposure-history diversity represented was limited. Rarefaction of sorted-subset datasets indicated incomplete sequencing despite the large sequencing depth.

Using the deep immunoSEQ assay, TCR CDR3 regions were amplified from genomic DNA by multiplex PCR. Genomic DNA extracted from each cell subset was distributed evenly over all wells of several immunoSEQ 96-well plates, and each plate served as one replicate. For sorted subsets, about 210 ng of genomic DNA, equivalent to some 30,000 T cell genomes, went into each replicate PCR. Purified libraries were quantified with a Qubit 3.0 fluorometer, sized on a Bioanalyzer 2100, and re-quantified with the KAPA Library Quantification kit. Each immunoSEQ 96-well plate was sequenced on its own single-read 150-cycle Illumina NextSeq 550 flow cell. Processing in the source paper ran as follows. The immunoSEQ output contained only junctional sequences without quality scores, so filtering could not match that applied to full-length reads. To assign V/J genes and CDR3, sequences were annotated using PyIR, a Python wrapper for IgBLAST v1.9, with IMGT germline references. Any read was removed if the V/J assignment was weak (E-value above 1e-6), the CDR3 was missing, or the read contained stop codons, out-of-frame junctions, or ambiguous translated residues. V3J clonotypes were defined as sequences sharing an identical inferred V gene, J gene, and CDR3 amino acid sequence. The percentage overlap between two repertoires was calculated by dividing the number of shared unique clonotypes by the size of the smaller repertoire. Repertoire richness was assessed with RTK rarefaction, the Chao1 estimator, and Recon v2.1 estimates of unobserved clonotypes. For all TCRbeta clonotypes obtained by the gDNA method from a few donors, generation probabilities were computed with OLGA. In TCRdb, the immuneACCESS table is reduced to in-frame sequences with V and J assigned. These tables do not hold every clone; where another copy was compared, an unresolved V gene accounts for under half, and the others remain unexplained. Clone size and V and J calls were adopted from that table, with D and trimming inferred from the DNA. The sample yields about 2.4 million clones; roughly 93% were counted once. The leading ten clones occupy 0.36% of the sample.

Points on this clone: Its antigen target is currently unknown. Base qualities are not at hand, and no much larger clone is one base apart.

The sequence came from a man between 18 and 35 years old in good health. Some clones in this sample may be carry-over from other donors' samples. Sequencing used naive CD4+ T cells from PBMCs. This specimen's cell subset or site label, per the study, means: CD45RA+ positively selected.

The DNA is as follows: TGTGCCACCCAGGGAGGTGACATTCTGGCAGATACGCAGTATTTT. Its translation reads: CATQGGDILADTQYF. The V and J segments used are TRBV6-5 and TRBJ2-3, with TRBD2 as a weak D call on 6 bases. CDR1 and CDR2, per the germline V gene, are MNHEY and SVGAGI. At the junction V is shortened by 10 bases and J by 4 bases, with 21 bases in between. The cysteine opens and the phenylalanine closes a CDR3 of 15 amino acids. Only the CDR3 portion is preserved as DNA: 45 bases, with reading frame beginning at the first base.